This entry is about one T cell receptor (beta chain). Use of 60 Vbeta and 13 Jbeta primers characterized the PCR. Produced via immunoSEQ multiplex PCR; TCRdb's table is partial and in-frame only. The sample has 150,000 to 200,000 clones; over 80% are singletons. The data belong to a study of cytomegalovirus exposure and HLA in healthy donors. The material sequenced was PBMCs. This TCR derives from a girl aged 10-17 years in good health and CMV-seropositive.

The CDR3 DNA reads TGTGCCAGCAGCAGGAGCGGGAGCTCATATGAGCAGTTCTTC. This encodes CASSRSGSSYEQFF. The chain joins TRBV6-6 to TRBJ2-1; 8 nucleotides match TRBD2. The CDR3 has 14 amino acids. The V gene end was trimmed by 6 bases and the J gene end by 8 bases; junction bases not matched to a gene: 9. The germline CDR1 and CDR2 sequences are MNHNY and SVGAGI (reference sequence).